Each of the 27 T cell receptor beta chains below was sequenced from the same sample in a study of radiotherapy plus CTLA-4 blockade in lung cancer. Sequenced by immunoSEQ multiplex PCR; TCRdb stores in-frame clones only, minus some. There are fewer than 100,000 clones in the sample; 78% occur only once, and over 20% lies in the top ten. Sequenced here: peripheral blood, sampled from a patient treated with radiotherapy plus ipilimumab. Every receptor here comes from a human donor with non-small cell lung cancer whose response to radiotherapy plus ipilimumab could not be evaluated. Some clones in this sample may be carry-over from other donors' samples.

CDR3 DNA sequence: TGCGCCAGCAGCTTGGAGGCCTTCGGGGCCGGGGAGCTGTTTTTT. Translation gives CASSLEAFGAGELFF. The chain couples TRBV5-1 to TRBJ2-2, with a weak D call TRBD2 (5 bases). The V end lost 0 bases, the J end lost 6 bases, and 12 bases lay between the germline ends. The CDR3 is 15 amino acids. Germline CDR1 is SGHRS and CDR2 is YFSETQ.

The rearrangement joins TRBV5-4 to TRBJ2-2, with 8 bases aligning to TRBD2. V lost 2 bases to trimming and J lost 4 bases; unmatched junction nucleotides: 4. The CDR3 is 15 amino acids. Germline CDR1 and CDR2: SGHNT and YYREEE (reference sequence). CDR3 sequence (DNA): TGTGCCAGCAGCTTCTTACGGGGGGGCACCGGGGAGCTGTTTTTT. It yields the protein CASSFLRGGTGELFF.

This rearrangement joins TRBV2 to TRBJ2-5; D gene ambiguous. From germline, CDR1 is SNHLY and CDR2 FYNNEI. V lost 5 bases and J 3 bases, leaving 4 bases between the germline ends. The CDR3 covers 11 residues. This CDR3 reads CASSREETQYF. In nucleotides, the CDR3 is TGTGCCAGCAGTCGCGAAGAGACCCAGTACTTC.

The chain uses TRBV7-8 and TRBJ1-2, with TRBD1 matching over 8 bases. In germline, CDR1 is SGHVS, CDR2 FQNEAQ. The CDR3 runs to 14 residues. Germline trimming cut 5 bases from V and 7 bases from J; bases unmatched to any gene: 9. The CDR3 loop is CASSLGQGASGYTF. CDR3 bases: TGTGCCAGCAGCCTCGGGCAGGGGGCGTCTGGCTACACCTTC.

J is TRBJ1-5 and V is TRBV19; the D is unclear. The CDR3 has 12 residues. The germline gives CDR1 LNHDA, CDR2 SQIVND (reference sequence). Between the trimmed V and J ends, which lost 7 bases and 4 bases, there was a span of 8 bases. Here the CDR3 DNA reads TGTGCCAGTAACAGACCAAATCAGCCCCAGCATTTT. This gives the protein CASNRPNQPQHF.

The chain is built from TRBV18 and TRBJ1-1, with 8 positions matching TRBD1. Germline CDR1 reads KGHSH; CDR2 reads LQKENI. The CDR3 consists of 15 residues. V was clipped by 3 bases and J by 0 bases; unmatched bases: 3. CDR3 in DNA: TGTGCCAGCTCACCCGGGACAGGTTTGAACACTGAAGCTTTCTTT. It is translated as CASSPGTGLNTEAFF.

In the case of this clone: This sample includes further DNA sequences coding for the same CDR3. The gene calls are TRBV30 and TRBJ1-1, with TRBD1 identical over 7 bases. Trimming took 2 bases from V and 1 from J; bases not matched to a gene: 4. Germline-derived CDR1 and CDR2 are GTSNPN and SVGIG (reference sequence). The CDR3 sequence is 14 residues long. The CDR3 here is CAWSPQGGNTEAFF. The CDR3 DNA is TGTGCCTGGAGTCCCCAGGGGGGGAACACTGAAGCTTTCTTT.

This clone was detected many times. V and J are TRBV27 and TRBJ2-3, with D unresolved. The CDR3 has 15 amino acids. Trimming cost V 3 bases and J 4 bases, with 14 bases left between them. From germline, CDR1 is MNHEY and CDR2 SMNVEV (reference sequence). In DNA, the CDR3 is TGTGCCAGCAGTTTGGTGGCAGTCGATGCAGATACGCAGTATTTT. It codes for CASSLVAVDADTQYF.

This rearrangement joins TRBV7-2 to TRBJ1-6, with no clear D. Germline V gene sequence: CDR1 SGHTA, CDR2 FQGNSA. Trimming removed 2 bases from V and 8 bases from J, with 10 bases in between. The CDR3 length is 14 residues. CDR3: CASSLPALYSPLHF. CDR3 DNA: TGTGCCAGCAGCTTACCAGCGCTTTATTCACCCCTCCACTTT.

The chain joins TRBV6-5 to TRBJ1-2, with 9 bases lining up with TRBD1. Germline lookup yields CDR1 MNHEY and CDR2 SVGAGI. V lost 6 bases, J lost 8 bases, and 10 bases stayed unmatched. The CDR3 covers 14 residues. CDR3 amino acids: CASRETGTGIGYTF. CDR3 in DNA: TGTGCCAGCAGGGAAACCGGGACAGGGATCGGCTACACCTTC.

This clone has only a few counts. This chain connects TRBV7-2 to TRBJ2-7, with 8 bases matching TRBD1. J gave up 3 bases and V 2 bases, and 12 bases lay outside the gene matches. The CDR3 is 17 amino acids. CDR1 and CDR2 from the germline V gene are SGHTA and FQGNSA. The CDR3 reads CASSLNPRTGKLYEQYF. For the CDR3, the DNA is TGTGCCAGCAGCTTAAATCCTCGGACAGGGAAACTCTACGAGCAGTACTTC.

Note on this clone: Relative to the germline gene, one junction end is altered; a read error may explain this. CDR3 in DNA: TGTGCCAGCGGTGATGACAGGGGTTCAGAGACCCAGTACTTC. This codes for CASGDDRGSETQYF. The chain has TRBV25-1 and TRBJ2-5; 8 bases agree with TRBD1. This CDR3 contains 14 residues. In germline, CDR1 is MGHDK, CDR2 SYGVNS.

The J gene is TRBJ1-6, the V gene TRBV5-4, with a possible D match to TRBD1 (6 bases). CDR1 is SGHNT, CDR2 YYREEE, per germline (reference sequence). Between the trimmed V and J ends, which lost 1 base and 6 bases, there was a span of 11 bases. The CDR3 covers 15 residues. In DNA form, the CDR3 reads TGTGCCAGCAGCTTGCGCAGGGGAAGTAATTCACCCCTCCACTTT. This translates into CASSLRRGSNSPLHF.

This clone turned up a few times. The chain recombines TRBV30 with TRBJ2-2; D gene ambiguous. Deletions cut 4 bases from V and 5 bases from J, with 8 bases between. This CDR3 is built from 12 residues. The germline V gene has CDR1 GTSNPN and CDR2 SVGIG (reference sequence). CDR3 region: CAWKRETGELFF. DNA of the CDR3: TGTGCCTGGAAGCGAGAGACCGGGGAGCTGTTTTTT.

The gene calls are TRBV6-5 and TRBJ2-1, with 12 bases aligning to TRBD2. Germline loops: CDR1 MNHEY, CDR2 SVGAGI. This CDR3 region has 13 residues. V dropped 5 bases and J dropped 10; count of bases not matched to a gene: 3. The chain's CDR3 is CASSKTSGGEQFF. CDR3 coding DNA: TGTGCCAGCAGTAAGACTAGCGGGGGAGAGCAGTTCTTC.

The chain has TRBV7-6 and TRBJ2-3, with 7 bases identical to TRBD1. CDR3 length: 12 amino acids. Germline CDR1 is SGHVS and CDR2 is FNYEAQ. V shed 5 bases and J 10 bases; nucleotides not matched to a gene: 6. CDR3: CASSTQGQAQYF. The CDR3 DNA is TGTGCCAGCAGCACACAAGGACAGGCGCAGTATTTT.

This rearrangement joins TRBV2 to TRBJ2-2; 14 bases line up with TRBD2. The germline gives CDR1 SNHLY, CDR2 FYNNEI. J gave up 1 base and V 10 bases, and 8 bases lay outside the gene matches. The CDR3 is 17 residues long. As DNA, the CDR3 is TGTGCCACCCGTCGGGGACTAGCGGGAGTGAACACCGGGGAGCTGTTTTTT. Amino acid sequence: CATRRGLAGVNTGELFF.

This clone was seen only once. Here the CDR3 reads CSVRGLAGGRGSTDTQYF. In DNA form, the CDR3 reads TGCAGCGTTCGGGGACTAGCGGGGGGCCGAGGGAGCACAGATACGCAGTATTTT. The V and J genes are TRBV29-1 and TRBJ2-3, with TRBD2 matching 15 bases. The ends lost 5 bases at V and 0 bases at J; junction bases unmatched: 9. This CDR3 is 18 amino acids long. The V gene's germline CDR1 is SQVTM and CDR2 ANQGSEA.

This chain joins TRBV6-4 and TRBJ1-1; no clear D gene. From germline, CDR1 is MRHNA and CDR2 SNTAGT. The CDR3 has 13 residues. V dropped 5 bases and J dropped 4 bases, with 11 bases sitting between them. The chain's CDR3 is CASSQSAGTEAFF. In nucleotides, the CDR3 is TGTGCCAGCAGTCAGTCAGCAGGCACTGAAGCTTTCTTT.

V is TRBV19 and J is TRBJ2-5; perhaps TRBD2 as D (6 bases). Trimming shortened V by 5 bases and J by 3 bases, and 13 bases separated the two germline ends. Germline V gene data show CDR1 as LNHDA and CDR2 as SQIVND (reference sequence). The CDR3 covers 14 residues. CDR3 sequence: CASSPGWGEETQYF. CDR3 coding DNA: TGTGCCAGTAGTCCCGGGTGGGGGGAAGAGACCCAGTACTTC.

Worth noting for this clone: Germline is not matched at one junction end, which may reflect a read error. In DNA form, the CDR3 reads TGCGCCAGCAGCTTGAATAACGACAGGGCTCAGGAGACCCAGCACTTC. The encoded protein is CASSLNNDRAQETQHF. The V call is TRBV5-1, the J call TRBJ2-5, with TRBD1 matching 7 bases. The CDR3 covers 16 residues. CDR1 is SGHRS and CDR2 is YFSETQ in the germline V gene.

The chain joins TRBV7-3 to TRBJ2-5, with D tentatively TRBD1 (5 bases). Germline V gene data show CDR1 as SGHTA and CDR2 as FQGTGA. Trimming shortened V by 7 bases and J by 4 bases, and 7 bases separated the two germline ends. The CDR3 is 11 amino acids. CDR3 bases: TGTGCCAGCAACCAGGGAGAGACCCAGTACTTC. It specifies CASNQGETQYF.

This clone was detected only once. V gene TRBV7-2 combines with J gene TRBJ2-7; maybe TRBD1 (6 bases). The V gene lost 1 base and the J gene lost 3 bases, with 13 bases spanning the gap. This CDR3 spans 15 amino acids. In germline, CDR1 is SGHTA, CDR2 FQGNSA. The CDR3 sequence is CASSLGQAIYYEQYF. CDR3 in DNA: TGTGCCAGCAGCTTAGGACAGGCCATCTACTACGAGCAGTACTTC. The whole variable domain, filled in from reference TRBV7-2 and TRBJ2-7, reads GAGVSQSPSNKVTEKGKDVELRCDPISGHTALYWYRQSLGQGLEFLIYFQGNSAPDKSGLPSDRFSAERTGGSVSTLTIQRTQQEDSAVYLCASSLGQAIYYEQYFGPGTRLTVT.

The V and J genes are TRBV5-4 and TRBJ2-3, with TRBD1 matching over 8 bases. Germline V gives CDR1 SGHNT, CDR2 YYREEE (reference sequence). This CDR3 is 16 amino acids long. With 0 bases clipped from V and 5 bases from J, the junction kept 8 bases outside the gene matches. CDR3 region: CASSLAQGARQDTQYF. Here the CDR3 DNA reads TGTGCCAGCAGCTTGGCTCAGGGGGCGAGGCAAGATACGCAGTATTTT.

This chain joins TRBV5-1 and TRBJ1-2; perhaps TRBD1 as D (5 bases). V lost 2 bases and J lost 2, with 13 bases in between. Germline assignment: CDR1 SGHRS and CDR2 YFSETQ. The CDR3 is 15 residues long. For the CDR3, the DNA is TGCGCCAGCAGCTTTGGGGGGTATGACAACTATGGCTACACCTTC. Translating it yields CASSFGGYDNYGYTF.

The CDR3 sequence: CASSLGRNYGYTF. The CDR3 bases are TGCGCCAGCAGCTTGGGCAGGAACTATGGCTACACCTTC. The J gene is TRBJ1-2, the V gene TRBV5-1; no reliable D call. Trimming took off 0 bases at V and 2 bases at J, with 5 bases between the two ends. The CDR3 sequence is 13 residues long. Germline V CDR1 and CDR2: SGHRS, YFSETQ.

This chain links TRBV27 with TRBJ1-1, with 9 bases that match TRBD1. The CDR3 spans 12 residues. Germline values: CDR1 MNHEY, CDR2 SMNVEV (reference sequence). The J segment lost 4 bases and the V segment lost 6 bases, leaving 0 bases of the junction unmatched. CDR3 protein: CASRDRGTEAFF. The CDR3, as DNA: TGTGCCAGCAGGGACAGGGGCACTGAAGCTTTCTTT.